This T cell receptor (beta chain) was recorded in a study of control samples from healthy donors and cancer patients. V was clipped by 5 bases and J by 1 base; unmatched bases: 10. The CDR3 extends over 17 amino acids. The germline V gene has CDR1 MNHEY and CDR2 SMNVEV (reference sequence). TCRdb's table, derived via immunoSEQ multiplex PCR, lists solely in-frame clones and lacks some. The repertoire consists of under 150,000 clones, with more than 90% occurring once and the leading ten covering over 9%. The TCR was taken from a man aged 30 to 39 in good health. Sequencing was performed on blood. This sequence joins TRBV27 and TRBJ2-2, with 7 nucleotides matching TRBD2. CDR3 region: CASSPEGLVGNTGELFF. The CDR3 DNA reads TGTGCCAGCAGTCCGGAAGGACTAGTCGGGAACACCGGGGAGCTGTTTTTT.